The rows below give T cell receptor beta chains drawn from one sample of a study of T cell responses to AZD1222 COVID-19 vaccine. Repertoires were generated with immunoSEQ multiplex PCR, while TCRdb's copy carries only in-frame clones and drops some. The data contain about 180,000 clones, 80% to 90% of them singletons. This specimen was peripheral blood, taken on day 0 of AZD1222 vaccination. These receptors came from an adult in good health. Both conserved end residues are part of each CDR3. The order of the fields is D gene, J gene, clone size, V gene, CDR3 protein, CDR3 DNA. D genes are given only for firm matches. Part of the rows lack a size; the others show once, few, many or a class for expanded clones.

>.|TRBJ1-6|.|TRBV6-5
CASSSASSYNSPLHF
TGTGCCAGCAGTTCCGCGAGCTCCTATAATTCACCCCTCCACTTT
>.|TRBJ2-2|.|TRBV5-8
CASSLRGVAGELFF
TGTGCCAGCAGCTTGAGGGGGGTCGCCGGGGAGCTGTTTTTT
>.|TRBJ2-7|.|TRBV2
CASIVGGSGSYEQYF
TGTGCCAGCATTGTAGGGGGGAGCGGGTCCTACGAGCAGTACTTC
>TRBD1|TRBJ2-3|.|TRBV25-1
CASSEYRDRGTDTQYF
TGTGCCAGCAGTGAATACAGGGACAGGGGCACAGATACGCAGTATTTT
>.|TRBJ1-3|once|TRBV19
CASSGIQITGNTIYF
TGTGCCAGTAGCGGAATTCAGATTACTGGAAACACCATATATTTT
>.|TRBJ1-5|.|TRBV6-6
CASSPPSPNQPQHF
TGTGCCAGCAGCCCCCCCTCGCCCAATCAGCCCCAGCATTTT
>.|TRBJ2-7|.|TRBV14
CASSSDSSSSYEQYF
TGTGCCAGCAGCTCGGACAGCTCAAGCTCCTACGAGCAGTACTTC
>.|TRBJ1-1|.|TRBV12-3/TRBV12-4
CASSLGGGVF
TGTGCCAGCAGTTTAGGGGGGGGAGTCTTT
>.|TRBJ1-1|.|TRBV7-9
CASSSWTANTEAFF
TGTGCCAGCAGCTCCTGGACAGCGAACACTGAAGCTTTCTTT
>.|TRBJ2-7|.|TRBV11-2
CASSLTDSYEQYF
TGTGCCAGCAGCTTAACTGACTCCTACGAGCAGTACTTC
>.|TRBJ1-3|.|TRBV30
CAWSPPVGNTIYF
TGTGCCTGGAGTCCCCCTGTAGGAAACACCATATATTTT
>.|TRBJ1-2|.|TRBV7-2
CASSVLGGGYTF
TGTGCCAGCAGCGTGCTCGGGGGGGGCTACACCTTC
>.|TRBJ2-2|.|TRBV10-3
CAISESRGELFF
TGTGCCATCAGTGAGTCCCGCGGGGAGCTGTTTTTT
>.|TRBJ1-1|.|TRBV7-9
CASSLLTGSMNTEAFF
TGTGCCAGCAGCCTCCTTACGGGTTCCATGAACACTGAAGCTTTCTTT
>TRBD1|TRBJ2-2|few|TRBV11-2
CASSLDWDRGDTGELFF
TGTGCCAGCAGCTTAGATTGGGACAGGGGAGACACCGGGGAGCTGTTTTTT
>.|TRBJ1-2|.|TRBV6-4
CASSDSNRGIPYGYTF
TGTGCCAGCAGTGACTCGAATCGGGGCATCCCCTATGGCTACACCTTC
>TRBD1|TRBJ2-1|.|TRBV3-1/TRBV3-2
CASSQDRRTGLWEQFF
TGTGCCAGCAGCCAAGATCGCCGGACAGGGCTTTGGGAGCAGTTCTTC